Shown below are 30 T cell receptor beta chains from a single sample sequenced in a study of blood T cell repertoires in COVID-19. Sequencing was performed with immunoSEQ multiplex PCR; in TCRdb, only in-frame clones are kept and a portion is missing. This sample has fewer than 65,000 clones, with around 80% found just once. Sequenced input: peripheral blood. These receptors were obtained from a man in his thirties or forties with COVID-19, enrolled during active disease.

This clone was observed once. The chain has TRBV6-5 and TRBJ1-1, with TRBD1 matching 7 bases. Germline V gene lookup returns CDR1 MNHEY and CDR2 SVGAGI. The CDR3 extends over 13 amino acids. Unmatched junction bases numbered 4, after V lost 5 bases and J lost 4 bases. CDR3 nucleotides: TGTGCCAGCAGTAAACGACAGGGCACTGAAGCTTTCTTT. This translates into CASSKRQGTEAFF.

This clone has just one count. The chain has TRBV5-6 and TRBJ1-1; 7 bases are a match to TRBD1. Germline lookup yields CDR1 SGHDT and CDR2 YYEEEE. V shed 2 bases, J shed 0 bases, and the junction held 7 bases outside the gene matches. This CDR3 has 16 residues. CDR3 in DNA: TGTGCCAGCAGCTTCAGGCCTACAGGGGTGAACACTGAAGCTTTCTTT. This translates into CASSFRPTGVNTEAFF.

This clone was seen only a few times. The genes are TRBV7-9 and TRBJ2-7; D is perhaps TRBD1 (6 bases). Trimming stripped 5 bases from V and 2 bases from J, with 10 bases between. This CDR3 is built from 13 residues. Germline CDR1 reads SEHNR; CDR2 reads FQNEAQ (reference sequence). The CDR3 here is CASSQGSAYEQYF. For the CDR3, the DNA is TGTGCCAGCAGCCAGGGGAGCGCCTACGAGCAGTACTTC. Full variable domain (outside the CDR3, taken from reference TRBV7-9 and TRBJ2-7): DTGVSQNPRHKITKRGQNVTFRCDPISEHNRLYWYRQTLGQGPEFLTYFQNEAQLEKSRLLSDRFSAERPKGSFSTLEIQRTEQGDSAMYLCASSQGSAYEQYFGPGTRLTVT.

In this sample, this clone turned up a few times. The chain combines TRBV29-1 with TRBJ1-2; 7 nucleotides match TRBD1. Germline V gives CDR1 SQVTM, CDR2 ANQGSEA. This CDR3 has 14 residues. J lost 4 bases, V lost 4 bases, and 9 bases had no gene match. The CDR3 nucleotides are TGCAGCGTTGGAGGGGGCGAGAGTGGCTATGGCTACACCTTC. It translates to CSVGGGESGYGYTF.

The rearrangement uses TRBV4-2 and TRBJ1-2; D gene ambiguous. Germline V gene lookup returns CDR1 LGHNA and CDR2 YNFKEQ. The CDR3 totals 14 residues. V was cut by 0 bases and J by 4 bases, with 9 bases left in between. CDR3 region: CASSQEGSFYGYTF. Written as DNA, the CDR3 is TGTGCCAGCAGCCAAGAGGGGAGTTTCTATGGCTACACCTTC.

The rearrangement uses TRBV7-6 and TRBJ2-7; TRBD2 matches at 10 bases. Looked up from germline, CDR1 is SGHVS and CDR2 is FNYEAQ. The trim removed 5 bases at V and 3 bases at J, leaving 7 bases unmatched. This CDR3 spans 15 amino acids. CDR3: CASSGTSGALYEQYF. For the CDR3, the DNA is TGTGCCAGCAGCGGTACTAGCGGGGCCCTCTACGAGCAGTACTTC.

The chain is built from TRBV6-5 and TRBJ2-1; 7 bases fit TRBD2. Per germline, CDR1 MNHEY and CDR2 SVGAGI. With 8 bases clipped from V and 9 bases from J, the junction kept 16 bases outside the gene matches. This CDR3 contains 15 residues. CDR3 loop: CASSLGRSGISEQFF. The CDR3 coding sequence is TGTGCCAGCTCCCTGGGGAGGAGCGGGATTAGTGAGCAGTTCTTC.

The CDR3 is CASSFQRQETQYF. In DNA form, the CDR3 reads TGTGCCAGCTCATTCCAGCGGCAAGAGACCCAGTACTTC. The chain is built from TRBV18 and TRBJ2-5, with D possibly being TRBD2 (5 bases). Trimming took off 5 bases at V and 2 bases at J, with 9 bases between the two ends. Germline V gene data show CDR1 as KGHSH and CDR2 as LQKENI. The CDR3 loop spans 13 amino acids.

This sequence joins TRBV5-6 and TRBJ1-1; 9 bases line up with TRBD1. The CDR3 runs 16 residues. Germline CDR1 reads SGHDT; CDR2 reads YYEEEE. CDR3 nucleotides: TGTGCTTGGCGGAGAACACAGGGGGCTTGGCAAACTGAAGCTTTCTTT. Protein: CAWRRTQGAWQTEAFF.

The chain joins TRBV18 to TRBJ1-1; maybe TRBD1 (6 bases). The CDR3 has 14 amino acids. Germline CDR1 KGHSH, CDR2 LQKENI. V was clipped by 5 bases and J by 3 bases, with 13 bases between them. CDR3 in DNA: TGTGCCAGCTCAAGAGGACAGTCACACACTGAAGCTTTCTTT. It is translated as CASSRGQSHTEAFF.

This clone occurred a few times. The V and J genes are TRBV5-6 and TRBJ2-7; 8 nucleotides line up with TRBD1. Trimming removed 5 bases from V and 1 base from J; junction bases left unmatched: 8. Germline V gene data show CDR1 as SGHDT and CDR2 as YYEEEE. The CDR3 consists of 15 residues. CDR3 region: CASSLGQGGSYEQYF. The DNA for the CDR3 is TGTGCCAGCAGTCTTGGACAGGGCGGTTCCTACGAGCAGTACTTC. Full variable domain (remainder filled in from reference TRBV5-6 and TRBJ2-7): DAGVTQSPTHLIKTRGQQVTLRCSPKSGHDTVSWYQQALGQGPQFIFQYYEEEERQRGNFPDRFSGHQFPNYSSELNVNALLLGDSALYLCASSLGQGGSYEQYFGPGTRLTVT.

V and J are TRBV3-1 (or the pseudogene TRBV3-2) and TRBJ2-3; TRBD2 matches 11 bases. Germline trimming cut 0 bases from V and 2 bases from J; bases unmatched to any gene: 7. The CDR3 consists of 18 residues. CDR1 LGHDT and CDR2 YNNKEL come from the germline V gene (reference sequence). DNA for the CDR3: TGTGCCAGCAGCCAAGATCGGGGACTAGCGGCTATCACAGATACGCAGTATTTT. The encoded protein is CASSQDRGLAAITDTQYF.

The J gene is TRBJ2-7, the V gene TRBV30; 7 bases line up with TRBD2. The junction had 2 bases not matched to a gene; V was cut back by 5 bases and J by 4 bases. Germline V gene sequence: CDR1 GTSNPN, CDR2 SVGIG (reference sequence). The CDR3 is made up of 11 amino acids. CDR3 in DNA: TGTGCCTGGGGGGAGGGATACGAGCAGTACTTC. Its protein product is CAWGEGYEQYF. Variable domain in full (rest from reference TRBV30 and TRBJ2-7): SQTIHQWPATLVQPVGSPLSLECTVEGTSNPNLYWYRQAAGRGLQLLFYSVGIGQISSEVPQNLSASRPQDRQFILSSKKLLLSDSGFYLCAWGEGYEQYFGPGTRLTVT.

The V and J genes are TRBV5-1 and TRBJ2-3; a possible D gene is TRBD1 (6 bases). Trimming removed 4 bases at V and 2 bases at J, with 14 bases between. There are 15 residues in the CDR3. Germline CDR1 reads SGHRS; CDR2 reads YFSETQ. Written as DNA, the CDR3 is TGCGCCAGCAGCAGCACAGGGACCGTCACAGATACGCAGTATTTT. Its translation is CASSSTGTVTDTQYF. Supplemented by reference TRBV5-1 and TRBJ2-3, the full variable domain reads KAGVTQTPRYLIKTRGQQVTLSCSPISGHRSVSWYQQTPGQGLQFLFEYFSETQRNKGNFPGRFSGRQFSNSRSEMNVSTLELGDSALYLCASSSTGTVTDTQYFGPGTRLTVL.

The sample holds one count of this clone. This rearrangement joins TRBV19 to TRBJ1-5, with 12 bases matching TRBD1. The germline V gene encodes CDR1 LNHDA and CDR2 SQIVND (reference sequence). V was clipped by 5 bases and J by 2 bases; unmatched bases: 7. This CDR3 has 17 amino acids. The DNA of the CDR3 is TGTGCCAGTAGTTCCGGGACAGGGGGCGCGGGCAATCAGCCCCAGCATTTT. Its protein product is CASSSGTGGAGNQPQHF.

The J gene is TRBJ1-2, the V gene TRBV29-1; TRBD1 agrees at 9 bases. V shed 7 bases, J shed 7 bases, and the junction held 7 bases outside the gene matches. The germline CDR1 and CDR2 sequences are SQVTM and ANQGSEA. CDR3 length: 12 residues. The CDR3 DNA reads TGCAGCGCCGTGGGACAGGGCGTTGGCTACACCTTC. This gives the protein CSAVGQGVGYTF.

This chain connects TRBV27 to TRBJ2-3; a weak D match, TRBD1 (6 bases). This CDR3 is built from 14 residues. In germline, CDR1 is MNHEY, CDR2 SMNVEV (reference sequence). V lost 5 bases and J lost 6, with 15 bases in between. The CDR3 coding sequence is TGTGCCAGCAGTCCCCGAACAGGGATGGATACGCAGTATTTT. Amino acid sequence: CASSPRTGMDTQYF.

V gene TRBV30 combines with J gene TRBJ2-3; D unresolved. The CDR3 consists of 12 residues. With 0 bases removed from V and 4 bases from J, the gap between germline ends came to 5 bases. Germline V gene sequence: CDR1 GTSNPN, CDR2 SVGIG (reference sequence). CDR3 residues: CAWSVSSDTQYF. CDR3 bases: TGTGCCTGGAGTGTGAGCTCAGATACGCAGTATTTT.

In nucleotides, the CDR3 is TGTGCCAGCAGTGGTCGACATTTCGATGAGCAGTTCTTC. It encodes CASSGRHFDEQFF. The J gene is TRBJ2-1, the V gene TRBV2; D is unresolved. Per germline, CDR1 SNHLY and CDR2 FYNNEI. The CDR3 covers 13 residues. V lost 4 bases and J lost 8, with 12 bases in between.

This clone was found a few times. The chain joins TRBV7-9 to TRBJ1-1; 7 bases are shared with TRBD1. The CDR3 is made up of 15 amino acids. The trim removed 9 bases at V and 1 base at J, leaving 11 bases unmatched. Germline-derived CDR1 and CDR2 are SEHNR and FQNEAQ (reference sequence). DNA of the CDR3: TGTGCCAGTATGATTCGGGGACAGCAGAACACTGAAGCTTTCTTT. The encoded protein is CASMIRGQQNTEAFF.

The rearrangement uses TRBV6-5 and TRBJ2-3, with TRBD2 matching 10 bases. The germline V gene encodes CDR1 MNHEY and CDR2 SVGAGI. J lost 7 bases, V lost 6 bases, and 10 bases had no gene match. The CDR3 has 15 amino acids. The CDR3 here is CASRDGTSAVNTQYF. DNA of the CDR3: TGTGCCAGCAGGGACGGGACTAGCGCGGTGAATACGCAGTATTTT.

The rearrangement joins TRBV19 to TRBJ1-5, with D possibly matching TRBD1 (6 bases). The CDR3 runs 14 residues. Per the germline V gene, CDR1 is LNHDA and CDR2 is SQIVND (reference sequence). Between the trimmed V and J ends, which lost 6 bases and 2 bases, there was a span of 11 bases. The CDR3 spells CASRRTDGNQPQHF. As DNA, the CDR3 is TGTGCCAGTAGACGGACAGATGGCAATCAGCCCCAGCATTTT.

The J gene is TRBJ1-2, the V gene TRBV28; D gene uncertain. This CDR3 comprises 16 residues. Trimming removed 0 bases at V and 6 bases at J, with 17 bases between. In germline, CDR1 is MDHEN, CDR2 SYDVKM. The CDR3 nucleotides are TGTGCCAGCAGTTTATGGGAACGGAGCGTCAACAATGGCTACACCTTC. This encodes CASSLWERSVNNGYTF.

The rearrangement links TRBV2 to TRBJ2-7, with D unclear. Germline V lookup: CDR1 SNHLY, CDR2 FYNNEI. CDR3 length: 13 residues. V lost 4 bases to trimming and J lost 6 bases, with 13 bases between them. CDR3 nucleotides: TGTGCCAGCAGTGGACCTGCTAGTTTCGAGCAGTACTTC. This encodes CASSGPASFEQYF.

The V gene is TRBV2, the J gene TRBJ2-2, with 10 positions matching TRBD1. With V trimmed by 10 bases and J by 4 bases, 9 bases remained unmatched. From germline, CDR1 is SNHLY and CDR2 FYNNEI. CDR3 length equals 15 residues. CDR3 bases: TGTGCCACAAGCCGGGACAGGGGAATCACCGGGGAGCTGTTTTTT. Its protein product is CATSRDRGITGELFF.

In regard to this clone: This CDR3 is also generated by other DNA sequences in the sample. The V call is TRBV2, the J call TRBJ2-7, with D perhaps matching TRBD1 (5 bases). From germline, CDR1 is SNHLY and CDR2 FYNNEI. Trimming took 2 bases from V and 0 from J, leaving 8 bases between them. The CDR3 totals 14 residues. CDR3 DNA: TGTGCCAGCAGTGAACAGGGCGTCTCCTACGAGCAGTACTTC. Translated: CASSEQGVSYEQYF.

The V and J genes are TRBV28 and TRBJ2-1; possible D gene TRBD2, 6 bases. Germline V gives CDR1 MDHEN, CDR2 SYDVKM. This CDR3 has 14 amino acids. Deletions cut 6 bases from V and 3 bases from J, with 12 bases between. CDR3 residues: CASSWDSNYNEQFF. DNA for the CDR3: TGTGCCAGCAGCTGGGACTCGAACTACAATGAGCAGTTCTTC.

There are a few counts of this clone. The rearrangement links TRBV5-5 to TRBJ1-4, with D unclear. CDR3 size: 13 residues. Germline lookup yields CDR1 SGHKS and CDR2 YYEKEE (reference sequence). V lost 1 base, J lost 7 bases, and 8 bases lay in between. CDR3 protein: CASSLLGGEKLFF. In DNA form, the CDR3 reads TGTGCCAGCAGCTTGTTGGGAGGTGAAAAACTGTTTTTT.

CDR3 in DNA: TGTGCCAGCAGCCAAGATCTCCGCTCTGGGGCCAACGTCCTGACTTTC. The encoded protein is CASSQDLRSGANVLTF. The rearrangement links TRBV3-1 (or the pseudogene TRBV3-2) to TRBJ2-6; no reliable D call. Per the germline V gene, CDR1 is LGHDT and CDR2 is YNNKEL (reference sequence). The CDR3 covers 16 residues. Trimming took 0 bases from V and 0 from J, leaving 6 bases between them.

Regarding this clone: A junction end diverges from the germline sequence, so it may reflect a read error. V is TRBV28 and J is TRBJ2-7, with TRBD1 matching over 9 bases. This CDR3 contains 12 residues. CDR1 and CDR2 (germline): MDHEN, SYDVKM. In nucleotides, the CDR3 is TGTGCCAGCAGTCCTCGGACAGGGGCTACCCTCTTC. Translated, it gives CASSPRTGATLF.